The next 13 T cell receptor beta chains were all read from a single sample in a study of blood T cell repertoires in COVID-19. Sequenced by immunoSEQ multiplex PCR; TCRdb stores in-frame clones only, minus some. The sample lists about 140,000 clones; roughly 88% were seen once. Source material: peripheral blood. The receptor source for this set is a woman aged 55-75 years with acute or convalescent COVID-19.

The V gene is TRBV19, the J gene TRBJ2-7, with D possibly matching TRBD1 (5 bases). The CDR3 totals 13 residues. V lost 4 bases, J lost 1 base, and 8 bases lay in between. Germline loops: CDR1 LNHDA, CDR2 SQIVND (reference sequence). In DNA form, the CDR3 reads TGTGCCAGTAGTACCCAGGGTTCCTACGAGCAGTACTTC. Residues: CASSTQGSYEQYF.

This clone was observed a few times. CDR3 sequence (DNA): TGCGCCAGCAGCTTGGGGACAGGGTTCAACAATCAGCCCCAGCATTTT. Translated, it gives CASSLGTGFNNQPQHF. The chain recombines TRBV5-1 with TRBJ1-5; TRBD1 matches 8 bases. V was clipped by 0 bases and J by 3 bases; unmatched bases: 5. Germline V gives CDR1 SGHRS, CDR2 YFSETQ. The CDR3 is 16 residues long. The full variable domain, its missing parts supplied by reference TRBV5-1 and TRBJ1-5, is KAGVTQTPRYLIKTRGQQVTLSCSPISGHRSVSWYQQTPGQGLQFLFEYFSETQRNKGNFPGRFSGRQFSNSRSEMNVSTLELGDSALYLCASSLGTGFNNQPQHFGDGTRLSIL.

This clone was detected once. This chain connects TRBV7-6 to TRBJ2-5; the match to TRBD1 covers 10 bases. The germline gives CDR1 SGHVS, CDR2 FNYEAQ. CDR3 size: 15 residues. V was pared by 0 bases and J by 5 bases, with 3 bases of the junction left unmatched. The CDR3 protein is CASSLAGTGAETQYF. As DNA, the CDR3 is TGTGCCAGCAGCTTAGCGGGGACAGGGGCCGAGACCCAGTACTTC.

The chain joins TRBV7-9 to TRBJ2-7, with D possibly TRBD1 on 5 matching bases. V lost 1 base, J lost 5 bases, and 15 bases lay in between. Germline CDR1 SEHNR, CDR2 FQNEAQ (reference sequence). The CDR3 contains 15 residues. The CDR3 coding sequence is TGTGCCAGCAGCTTAGGGGGTGCAGGGCGGAACGAGCAGTACTTC. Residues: CASSLGGAGRNEQYF.

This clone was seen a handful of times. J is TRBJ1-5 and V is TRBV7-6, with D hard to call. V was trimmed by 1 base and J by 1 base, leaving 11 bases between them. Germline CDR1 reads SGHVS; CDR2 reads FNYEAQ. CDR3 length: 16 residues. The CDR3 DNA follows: TGTGCCAGCAGCTTAGGGCTGGGGAGAAGCAATCAGCCCCAGCATTTT. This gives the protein CASSLGLGRSNQPQHF.

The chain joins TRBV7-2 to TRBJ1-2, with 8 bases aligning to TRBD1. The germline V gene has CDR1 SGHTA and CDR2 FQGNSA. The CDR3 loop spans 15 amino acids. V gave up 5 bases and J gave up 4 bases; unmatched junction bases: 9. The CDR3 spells CASSTQGASVYGYTF. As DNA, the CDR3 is TGTGCCAGCAGCACCCAGGGGGCATCCGTCTATGGCTACACCTTC.

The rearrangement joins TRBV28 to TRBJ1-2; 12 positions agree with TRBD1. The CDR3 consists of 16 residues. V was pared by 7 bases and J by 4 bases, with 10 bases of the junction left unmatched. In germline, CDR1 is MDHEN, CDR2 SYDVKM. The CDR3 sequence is CASIPPGTGGVYGYTF. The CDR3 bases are TGTGCCAGCATCCCCCCGGGGACAGGGGGCGTCTATGGCTACACCTTC.

CDR3 protein: CASSSIRGGEAFF. In DNA, the CDR3 is TGTGCCAGCAGCTCGATACGAGGGGGTGAAGCTTTCTTT. The rearrangement joins TRBV7-9 to TRBJ1-1, with D tentatively TRBD1 (6 bases). V dropped 4 bases and J dropped 7 bases, with 13 bases sitting between them. The CDR3 is 13 residues long. Germline assignment: CDR1 SEHNR and CDR2 FQNEAQ (reference sequence).

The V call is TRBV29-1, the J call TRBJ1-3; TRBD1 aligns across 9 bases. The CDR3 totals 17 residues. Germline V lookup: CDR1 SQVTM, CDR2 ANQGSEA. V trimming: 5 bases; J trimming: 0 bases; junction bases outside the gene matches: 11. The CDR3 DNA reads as TGCAGCGTTTCGAACCGGACAGGGGCGATCTCTGGAAACACCATATATTTT. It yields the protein CSVSNRTGAISGNTIYF.

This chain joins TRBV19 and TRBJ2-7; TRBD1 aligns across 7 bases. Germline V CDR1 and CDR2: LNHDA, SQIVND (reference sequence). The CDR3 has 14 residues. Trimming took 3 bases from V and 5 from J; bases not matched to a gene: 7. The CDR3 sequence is CASSMRQGRDEQYF. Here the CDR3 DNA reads TGTGCCAGTAGTATGAGACAGGGAAGAGACGAGCAGTACTTC.

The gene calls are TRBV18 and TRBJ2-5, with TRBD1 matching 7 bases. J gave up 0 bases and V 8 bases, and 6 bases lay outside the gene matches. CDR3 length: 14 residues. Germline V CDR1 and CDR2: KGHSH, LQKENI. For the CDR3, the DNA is TGTGCCAGCCTCCCCGGACAGGACCAAGAGACCCAGTACTTC. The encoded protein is CASLPGQDQETQYF.

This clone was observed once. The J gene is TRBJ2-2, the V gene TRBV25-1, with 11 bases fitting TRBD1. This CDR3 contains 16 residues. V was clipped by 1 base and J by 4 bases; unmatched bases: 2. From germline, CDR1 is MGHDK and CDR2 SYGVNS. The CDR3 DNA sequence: TGTGCCAGCAGTGAATCGGGGACAGGGGGCACCGGGGAGCTGTTTTTT. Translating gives CASSESGTGGTGELFF. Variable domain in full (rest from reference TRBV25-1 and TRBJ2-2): EADIYQTPRYLVIGTGKKITLECSQTMGHDKMYWYQQDPGMELHLIHYSYGVNSTEKGDLSSESTVSRIRTEHFPLTLESARPSHTSQYLCASSESGTGGTGELFFGEGSRLTVL.

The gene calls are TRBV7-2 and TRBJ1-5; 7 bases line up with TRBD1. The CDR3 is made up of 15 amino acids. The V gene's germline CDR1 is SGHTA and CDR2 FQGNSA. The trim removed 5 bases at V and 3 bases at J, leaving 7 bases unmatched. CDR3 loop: CASSPTGVPNQPQHF. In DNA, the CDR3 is TGTGCCAGCAGCCCAACAGGGGTCCCCAATCAGCCCCAGCATTTT.